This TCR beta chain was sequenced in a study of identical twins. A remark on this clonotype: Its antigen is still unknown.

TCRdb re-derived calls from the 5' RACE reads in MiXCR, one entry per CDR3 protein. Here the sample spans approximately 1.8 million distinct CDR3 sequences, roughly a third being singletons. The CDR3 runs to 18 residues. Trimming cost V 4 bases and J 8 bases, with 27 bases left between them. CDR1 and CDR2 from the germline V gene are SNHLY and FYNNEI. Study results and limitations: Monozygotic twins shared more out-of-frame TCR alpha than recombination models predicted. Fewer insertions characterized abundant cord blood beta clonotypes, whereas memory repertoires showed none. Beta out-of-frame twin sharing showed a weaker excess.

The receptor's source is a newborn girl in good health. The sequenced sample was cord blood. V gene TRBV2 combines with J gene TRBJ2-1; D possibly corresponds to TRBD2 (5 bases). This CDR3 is CASSVIAGGNNNWDEQFF. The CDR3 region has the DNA TGTGCCAGCAGTGTAATTGCTGGAGGAAACAATAATTGGGATGAGCAGTTCTTC.